The clone carrying this TCR beta chain has just one count. This sample is part of a study of blood T cell repertoires in COVID-19. Study information: The United States, Italy and Spain supplied acute and convalescent COVID-19 samples. Sources were T cells, B-cell-depleted T cells, or PBMCs; the material itself was cDNA or gDNA.

Profiling relied on immunoSEQ multiplex PCR, and the TCRdb table lists in-frame clones only, not all of them. The data contain some 380,000 clones, 81% of them singletons. The CDR3 is 18 residues long. Germline loops: CDR1 KGHSH, CDR2 LQKENI. Trimming took 2 bases from V and 0 from J, leaving 14 bases between them. The receptor was isolated from a human donor with acute or convalescent COVID-19. The donor label of this sample is uncertain. Sequencing input: peripheral blood. The chain uses TRBV18 and TRBJ1-6; D not resolved. DNA of the CDR3: TGTGCCAGCTCACCAAGGCAGGCTCTAAGCTCCTATAATTCACCCCTCCACTTT. Its translation: CASSPRQALSSYNSPLHF.